The rows below give T cell receptor beta chains drawn from one sample of a study of cytomegalovirus exposure and HLA in healthy donors. Libraries were prepared by immunoSEQ multiplex PCR; TCRdb keeps only in-frame clonotypes and omits some of them. This sample has roughly 120,000 clones; approximately 89% occur once, and the top ten carry 1.5% to 2%. The material sequenced was PBMCs. The receptors shown here come from a man aged 18 to 29 in good health and CMV-seronegative. Both conserved end residues are part of each CDR3. Fields, in order: clone size, D gene, J gene, V gene, CDR3 DNA, CDR3 protein. D genes are given only for firm matches. Size tells how often a clone was seen (once, few, many) or the class of an expanded clone, and some rows leave it out.

- | TRBD1 | TRBJ1-5 | TRBV28 | TGTGCCAGCAGTACAGGGGGCGATGGCAATCAGCCCCAGCATTTT | CASSTGGDGNQPQHF
- | TRBD1 | TRBJ2-7 | TRBV19 | TGTGCCAGTAGGGGACAGGGGACCTACGAGCAGTACTTC | CASRGQGTYEQYF
- | - | TRBJ2-5 | TRBV5-6 | TGTGCCAGCAGCTTGTCAGCAGGGAGGAAGACCCAGTACTTC | CASSLSAGRKTQYF
- | - | TRBJ2-3 | TRBV2 | TGTGCCAGCAGTGAAGCTAAGGGGGGCACAGATACGCAGTATTTT | CASSEAKGGTDTQYF
once | TRBD1 | TRBJ1-2 | TRBV2 | TGTGCCAGCACCTTGCGCTCGACAGGGTTTGGCTACACCTTC | CASTLRSTGFGYTF
- | - | TRBJ2-7 | TRBV25-1 | TGTGCCAGCAGTGCTAGCAGAAATTCCTACGAGCAGTACTTC | CASSASRNSYEQYF
- | TRBD1 | TRBJ1-1 | TRBV5-4 | TGTGCCAGCAGGGACAGGGACCTGAACACTGAAGCTTTCTTT | CASRDRDLNTEAFF
- | - | TRBJ2-1 | TRBV18 | TGTGCCAGCGCCTCCGTTCTGACTGATTACAATGAGCAGTTCTTC | CASASVLTDYNEQFF
- | TRBD1 | TRBJ2-5 | TRBV28 | TGTGCCAGCAGGTTGACAGGGAGTGGGACCCAGTACTTC | CASRLTGSGTQYF
- | TRBD1 | TRBJ1-2 | TRBV5-6 | TGTGCCAGCAGCTTTCGGACAGGGAGGAAAGGCTTTGGCTACACCTTC | CASSFRTGRKGFGYTF
- | - | TRBJ1-5 | TRBV28 | TGTGCCAGCAGTTTAACAGCAAATCAGCCCCAGCATTTT | CASSLTANQPQHF
- | - | TRBJ1-1 | TRBV28 | TGTGCCAGCAGTGGGCCGGGGGTTAGGTACACTGAAGCTTTCTTT | CASSGPGVRYTEAFF
- | TRBD1 | TRBJ1-4 | TRBV7-8 | TGTGCCAGCAGACAAATATCCGGGACAGCTAATGAAAAACTGTTTTTT | CASRQISGTANEKLFF
- | - | TRBJ1-2 | TRBV9 | TGTGCCAGCAGCTCCTCGCGGGGGGGCGCAGACTATGGCTACACCTTC | CASSSSRGGADYGYTF
- | - | TRBJ2-7 | TRBV10-3 | TGTGCCATCAGTGCAACTAGTGGAGGAAACTACGAGCAGTACTTC | CAISATSGGNYEQYF
- | TRBD1 | TRBJ1-5 | TRBV15 | TGTGCCACCTCCGGGACAGACAATCAGCCCCAGCATTTT | CATSGTDNQPQHF
few | - | TRBJ1-1 | TRBV10-3 | TGTGCCATCAGTGAGGTGAGGAAGACTGAAGCTTTCTTT | CAISEVRKTEAFF
few | - | TRBJ2-7 | TRBV28 | TGTGCCAGCAGGGTTGGAGGGAACCGGTTCCACGAGCAGTACTTC | CASRVGGNRFHEQYF
- | TRBD2 | TRBJ2-3 | TRBV29-1 | TGCAGCGTTGAAGAGGCTAGCGGGAGCGATACGCAGTATTTT | CSVEEASGSDTQYF
- | TRBD1 | TRBJ1-4 | TRBV18 | TGTGCCAGCTCGCCCCCGACAGGGATTAATGAAAAACTGTTTTTT | CASSPPTGINEKLFF
- | TRBD2 | TRBJ2-1 | TRBV6-5 | TGTGCCAGCAGTTACAAAGGACTAGCGCTCCCTGCTGAGCAGTTCTTC | CASSYKGLALPAEQFF
- | - | TRBJ1-2 | TRBV5-1 | TGCGCCAGCAGCTTTAGTAGAGGGCCTAACTATGGCTACACCTTC | CASSFSRGPNYGYTF
- | - | TRBJ1-1 | TRBV28 | TGTGCCAGCCGAGTGAGAGCGCCCCTGAACACTGAAGCTTTCTTT | CASRVRAPLNTEAFF
- | TRBD2 | TRBJ2-7 | TRBV29-1 | TGCAGCGCCGCCGGCGGGGGGTCCCGAAAAGGGCAATTCTACGAGCAGTACTTC | CSAAGGGSRKGQFYEQYF
- | - | TRBJ1-1 | TRBV2 | TGTGCCAGCAGTGAAGACTTTAACACTGAAGCTTTCTTT | CASSEDFNTEAFF